The next 27 T cell receptor beta chains were all read from a single sample in a study of regulatory T cells in long-lasting Graves disease. Arm-PCR of CDR3 regions with iRepertoire HTBI primers generated TCR beta libraries. MiXCR, run by TCRdb on the multiplex PCR reads, gives a single entry per CDR3 protein. The sample lists hundreds of thousands of distinct CDR3 sequences; roughly 16% were seen once. The time point was: newly diagnosed GD, antithyroid drugs for less than 3 months. RNA isolated from PBMCs was used to make the TCR library. The same sample was also used in a study of T cells in Graves' hyperthyroidism and ophthalmopathy.

The specimen comprised peripheral blood mononuclear cells (PBMCs), sampled at new diagnosis, from a patient treated with antithyroid drugs. These receptors were collected from a woman aged 35 to 60 with Graves disease.

The table lists this clonotype with a few counts. The chain employs TRBV20-1 and TRBJ1-1; D remains ambiguous. The CDR3 runs to 14 residues. V lost 6 bases, J lost 6 bases, and 20 bases lay in between. The V gene's germline CDR1 is DFQATT and CDR2 SNEGSKA (reference sequence). The CDR3 protein is CSARRIIQRAEAFF. The CDR3 nucleotides are TGCAGTGCGCGTCGTATAATACAGCGAGCTGAAGCTTTCTTT.

This clonotype was found many times. The CDR3 protein is CASSIYGYTF. For the CDR3, the DNA is TGTGCCAGCAGTATCTATGGCTACACCTTC. The J gene is TRBJ1-2, the V gene TRBV2; D is unclear. The CDR3 runs to 10 residues. CDR1 is SNHLY, CDR2 FYNNEI, per germline. Deletions cut 5 bases from V and 4 bases from J, with 2 bases between.

This clonotype came up a few times. The chain is built from TRBV20-1 and TRBJ1-2; no firm D call. This CDR3 region has 14 residues. The germline V gene has CDR1 DFQATT and CDR2 SNEGSKA (reference sequence). V shed 0 bases and J shed 2 bases, with 10 bases lying between them. This chain's CDR3 is CSARDRRSNYGYTF. The CDR3 DNA reads TGCAGTGCTAGAGACCGCAGATCGAACTATGGCTACACCTTC.

The table lists this clonotype with many counts. This sequence joins TRBV2 and TRBJ1-5; D remains unclear. Trimming removed 6 bases at V and 3 bases at J, with 12 bases between. Germline assignment: CDR1 SNHLY and CDR2 FYNNEI. The CDR3 length is 14 residues. The CDR3 is CASSLGRSNQPQHF. For the CDR3, the DNA is TGTGCCAGCAGCTTAGGCAGGTCCAATCAGCCCCAGCATTTT.

This clonotype has only a few counts. The rearrangement links TRBV5-1 to TRBJ2-3, with a weak D call TRBD2 (7 bases). The CDR3 is 17 amino acids. The V end lost 0 bases, the J end lost 3 bases, and 17 bases lay between the germline ends. Germline-derived CDR1 and CDR2 are SGHRS and YFSETQ. The CDR3 coding sequence is TGCGCCAGCAGCTTGGAGGGTTCGGGGGGCCCAACAGATACGCAGTATTTT. It codes for CASSLEGSGGPTDTQYF.

This clonotype was seen repeatedly, ten times or more. The chain links TRBV13 to TRBJ1-5; 8 bases are a match to TRBD1. J lost 7 bases, V lost 0 bases, and 2 bases had no gene match. Germline lookup yields CDR1 PRHDT and CDR2 FYEKMQ (reference sequence). The CDR3 sequence is 14 residues long. The CDR3 DNA reads as TGTGCCAGCAGCTTAGGCGGACAGGGCCAGCCCCAGCATTTT. This gives the protein CASSLGGQGQPQHF.

This clonotype was counted many times. CDR3 coding DNA: TGTGCCAGCAGTTACCGTAAAGGGGTCGAAGGGGGTGAGCAGTTCTTC. Its protein is CASSYRKGVEGGEQFF. The rearrangement links TRBV6-5 to TRBJ2-1, with a possible D match to TRBD1 (6 bases). The CDR3 sequence is 16 residues long. Germline values: CDR1 MNHEY, CDR2 SVGAGI. Trimming removed 2 bases at V and 9 bases at J, with 20 bases between.

In its sample, this clonotype was seen many times. This chain uses TRBV2 with TRBJ2-7, with D hard to call. V lost 7 bases, J lost 1 base, and 14 bases lay in between. Germline CDR1 is SNHLY and CDR2 is FYNNEI. This CDR3 contains 14 residues. The CDR3 region is CASIVLVGSYEQYF. CDR3 DNA sequence: TGTGCCAGCATCGTCTTGGTCGGTTCCTACGAGCAGTACTTC.

Many counts were recorded for this clonotype. The chain carries TRBV5-1 and TRBJ2-1; no firm D call. V lost 2 bases and J lost 5, with 14 bases in between. CDR1 and CDR2 from the germline V gene are SGHRS and YFSETQ. The CDR3 totals 15 residues. In DNA, the CDR3 is TGCGCCAGCAGCTTAGACCCGGCGGCACACAATGAGCAGTTCTTC. The encoded protein is CASSLDPAAHNEQFF.

As regards this clonotype: Since a much larger clone is just one base distant, this may be a read error. V and J are TRBV28 and TRBJ1-2; D gene uncertain. The CDR3 extends over 11 amino acids. With 10 bases removed from V and 6 bases from J, the gap between germline ends came to 12 bases. Germline lookup yields CDR1 MDHEN and CDR2 SYDVKM. The CDR3 sequence: CANNFLHGYTF. The CDR3 coding sequence is TGTGCCAACAACTTTCTTCATGGCTACACCTTC.

CDR3 loop: CSVKPQGQEQYF. The DNA for the CDR3 is TGCAGCGTCAAACCACAGGGGCAAGAGCAGTACTTC. The rearrangement joins TRBV29-1 to TRBJ2-7, with TRBD1 identical over 7 bases. The germline gives CDR1 SQVTM, CDR2 ANQGSEA. Trimming at V came to 6 bases and at J to 7 bases, leaving 9 bases not matched to a gene. CDR3 length: 12 amino acids.

The V gene is TRBV19, the J gene TRBJ2-1; D uncertain. Near its end, the DNA agrees better with TRBJ2-5, so the J call may be wrong. The CDR3 is 12 amino acids. The germline gives CDR1 LNHDA, CDR2 SQIVND (reference sequence). CDR3 in amino acids: CASSNLGETQYF. The DNA for the CDR3 is TGTGCCAGTAGTAACCTGGGGGAGACCCAGTACTTC.

Remarks on this clonotype: One end of the junction is discordant with germline, which a read error may explain. The chain recombines TRBV5-1 with TRBJ2-7, with 9 bases aligning to TRBD1. The CDR3 runs to 15 residues. CDR1 SGHRS and CDR2 YFSETQ come from the germline V gene. As DNA, the CDR3 is TGTGCCAGCAGCTTGGATGGACAGGGGACCTACGAGCAGTACTTC. Translated: CASSLDGQGTYEQYF.

This clonotype was counted only a few times. This sequence joins TRBV2 and TRBJ1-5; D gene ambiguous. V lost 6 bases and J 9 bases, leaving 15 bases between the germline ends. There are 13 residues in the CDR3. Looked up from germline, CDR1 is SNHLY and CDR2 is FYNNEI. The CDR3 here is CASSPPITVPQHF. Here the CDR3 DNA reads TGTGCCAGCAGCCCCCCAATAACCGTGCCCCAGCATTTT.

Points on this clonotype: Being one base from a much bigger clone, this may be a read error. The chain couples TRBV11-2 to TRBJ1-1; TRBD1 might be the D (6 bases). Trimming stripped 6 bases from V and 3 bases from J, with 17 bases between. Germline-derived CDR1 and CDR2 are SGHAT and FQNNGV. CDR3 length equals 15 residues. The CDR3 DNA reads as TGTGCCAGCAGTCCCCTCAGGGGCCGACACACTGAAGCTTTCTTT. Translating it yields CASSPLRGRHTEAFF.

This clonotype was seen once. One base away lies a much larger clone, so this may be a sequencing read error. The rearrangement links TRBV12-5 to TRBJ2-1, with D tentatively TRBD1 (6 bases). From germline, CDR1 is LGHNT and CDR2 FRNRAP. V lost 7 bases and J lost 2, with 18 bases in between. The CDR3 is made up of 16 amino acids. The DNA for the CDR3 is TGTGCTAGTGACATGACAGGCCCAAGCCCCTACAATGAGCAGTTCTTC. Its translation is CASDMTGPSPYNEQFF. Looking up the rest from reference TRBV12-5 and TRBJ2-1 gives the full variable domain: DARVTQTPRHKVTEMGQEVTMRCQPILGHNTVFWYRQTMMQGLELLAYFRNRAPLDDSGMPKDRFSAEMPDATLATLKIQPSEPRDSAVYFCASDMTGPSPYNEQFFGPGTRLTVL.

This clonotype was recorded at least ten times. The chain uses TRBV30 and TRBJ1-2; D ambiguous. Trimming pared 3 bases from V and 0 bases from J, leaving 17 bases between. The CDR3 has 16 residues. Germline-derived CDR1 and CDR2 are GTSNPN and SVGIG (reference sequence). CDR3 coding DNA: TGTGCCTGGAGAGTGAAGGCAACGGGAGCTAACTATGGCTACACCTTC. Translation gives CAWRVKATGANYGYTF.

This clonotype was counted only a few times. This chain joins TRBV7-3 and TRBJ1-5, with no clear D. Trimming took 5 bases from V and 5 from J, leaving 10 bases between them. Germline V gene data show CDR1 as SGHTA and CDR2 as FQGTGA. The CDR3 spans 13 residues. The CDR3 DNA reads as TGTGCCAGCAGCCCCTCTACCGATCAGCCCCAGCATTTT. It is translated as CASSPSTDQPQHF.

A remark on this clonotype: A much larger clone is a single base away; this may be a read error. This is likely a read error, given that the CDR3 carries no conserved phenylalanine or tryptophan at its end. V usage is TRBV11-2 and J usage is TRBJ1-5; D is ambiguous. This CDR3 comprises 13 residues. V gave up 1 base and J gave up 7 bases, with 8 bases separating them. Per the germline V gene, CDR1 is SGHAT and CDR2 is FQNNGV. The CDR3 region is CASSLGTGQPQHL. The DNA of the CDR3 is TGTGCCAGCAGCTTAGGGACCGGGCAGCCCCAGCATCTT.

For this clonotype: The CDR3 carries no conserved terminal phenylalanine or tryptophan, so it likely arises from a read error. The limits of the CDR3 on the DNA are not certain, so only TCRdb's listed CDR3 is given. The V and J genes are TRBV6-2 or TRBV6-3 and TRBJ2-1; the listed D gene, TRBD2, was not tested against the DNA. The germline gives CDR1 MNHEY, CDR2 SVGEGT. The CDR3 contains 13 residues when both ends are counted. The CDR3 region is CASSYSVNGPPST.

This clonotype was seen ten or more times. One end of the junction varies from germline; a read error may be responsible. This chain connects TRBV3-1 to TRBJ2-7; D unresolved. The germline V gene encodes CDR1 LGHDT and CDR2 YNNKEL (reference sequence). The CDR3 sequence is 14 residues long. The CDR3 sequence is CASSQASTIYGQYF. The CDR3 coding sequence is TGTGCCAGCAGCCAAGCCTCGACAATCTACGGGCAGTACTTC.

This clonotype has a handful of counts. V and J are TRBV11-3 and TRBJ2-2; 11 positions match TRBD1. The junction had 14 bases not matched to a gene; V was cut back by 9 bases and J by 5 bases. The length of the CDR3 is 17 residues. Per germline, CDR1 SGHNT and CDR2 YENEEA. CDR3 in amino acids: CARDRGRVSSSTGELFF. The CDR3 DNA is TGTGCCAGGGACAGGGGGCGAGTTTCGTCCTCTACCGGGGAGCTGTTTTTT.

V is TRBV6-1 and J is TRBJ1-6; D might be TRBD1 (6 bases). The CDR3 contains 12 residues. Trimming pared 5 bases from V and 9 bases from J, leaving 8 bases between. CDR1 and CDR2 (germline): MNHNS, SASEGT. CDR3 coding DNA: TGTGCCAGCAGTAACAGGGTTTCACCCCTCCACTTT. It translates to CASSNRVSPLHF.

The chain links TRBV5-1 to TRBJ1-1; the match to TRBD1 covers 8 bases. Trimming removed 3 bases from V and 4 bases from J; junction bases left unmatched: 8. Germline V lookup: CDR1 SGHRS, CDR2 YFSETQ. This CDR3 has 15 residues. CDR3 DNA: TGCGCCAGCAGCTGGGAGACACAGGGGGGCACTGAAGCTTTCTTT. Its protein product is CASSWETQGGTEAFF.

This clonotype has at least ten counts. This chain uses TRBV7-2 with TRBJ2-3, with 8 nucleotides matching TRBD2. The length of the CDR3 is 15 residues. Losses at the gene ends were 5 bases for V and 2 bases for J; bases not matched to a gene: 6. Germline CDR1 and CDR2: SGHTA and FQGNSA. The DNA for the CDR3 is TGTGCCAGCAGCGTGCGGGGGGCCCTCACAGATACGCAGTATTTT. It translates to CASSVRGALTDTQYF.

The CDR3 region has the DNA TGTGCCAGCAATTTAGGTATAGGCAGCCCTGGCACCGGGGAGCTGTTTTTT. Protein sequence: CASNLGIGSPGTGELFF. V gene TRBV6-1 combines with J gene TRBJ2-2; no definite D call. Trimming removed 7 bases from V and 4 bases from J, with 22 bases in between. The CDR3 is made up of 17 amino acids. Germline V CDR1 and CDR2: MNHNS, SASEGT.

This clonotype was found many times. The DNA for the CDR3 is TGTGCCAGCAGTCTTGGACAGGGTCTCGCCGCGGATACGCAGTATTTT. This codes for CASSLGQGLAADTQYF. This chain links TRBV2 with TRBJ2-3, with 8 bases matching TRBD1. The CDR3 sequence is 16 residues long. The germline V gene has CDR1 SNHLY and CDR2 FYNNEI. Trimming took 5 bases from V and 6 from J; bases not matched to a gene: 13.